These T cell receptor beta chains were read from a single sample in a study of shared clonotypes between healthy human individuals. The table came from immunoSEQ multiplex PCR; TCRdb's copy has only in-frame clones and leaves some out. The table has 2 million to 2.5 million clones, 85% to 95% seen once. Specimen: naive CD4+ T cells from PBMCs. Source of these receptors: a man in his late teens or twenties in good health. Some clones in this sample may be carry-over from other donors' samples. CDR3s include the opening cysteine and the closing phenylalanine or tryptophan. D genes are given only for firm matches. Where a row states a size, it is once, few, many or the class of an expanded clone; other rows omit it.

V	size	D	J	DNA	CDR3
TRBV5-8	once	TRBD1	TRBJ1-5	TGTGCCAGCAGCCCCAGGGGGTCGGGGCAGCCCCAGCATTTT	CASSPRGSGQPQHF
TRBV9	-	-	TRBJ2-1	TGTGCCAGCAGCCTCCAGGTACTCAATGAGCAGTTCTTC	CASSLQVLNEQFF
TRBV30	-	-	TRBJ1-1	TGTGCCTGGAGTGTCCTGGGCCGAGGGAGGCGAGCTTTCTTT	CAWSVLGRGRRAFF
TRBV9	-	-	TRBJ1-4	TGTGCCAGCAGCGCTCAAAACAGGGCAGGTGAAAAACTGTTTTTT	CASSAQNRAGEKLFF
TRBV4-2	-	TRBD1	TRBJ1-5	TGTGCCAGCAGCCCCGTCGGACAGGGTTTCACCCAGCCCCAGCATTTT	CASSPVGQGFTQPQHF
TRBV18	-	TRBD2	TRBJ2-1	TGTGCCAGCTCACTTGGGACTAGCGGTTACAATGAGCAGTTCTTC	CASSLGTSGYNEQFF
TRBV11-3	-	-	TRBJ2-7	TGTGCCAGCAGCTTAGACAGGGGCCACGAGCAGTACTTC	CASSLDRGHEQYF
TRBV5-1	once	TRBD1	TRBJ2-3	TGCGCCAGCTCGGGACAGGGGGGAGATACGCAGTATTTT	CASSGQGGDTQYF
TRBV7-2	-	-	TRBJ2-7	TGTGCCAGCAGCAGCGGGACAGCAGTCTACGAGCAGTACTTC	CASSSGTAVYEQYF
TRBV7-2	-	-	TRBJ2-7	TGTGCCAGCAGCTCGGGCGGGGCCTCCTACGAGCAGTACTTC	CASSSGGASYEQYF
TRBV6-5	-	-	TRBJ1-5	TGTGCCAGCAGTCTCTCAAATCAGCCCCAGCATTTT	CASSLSNQPQHF
TRBV9	few	-	TRBJ2-7	TGTGCCAGCAGCTCCAGCTCCTACGAGCAGTACTTC	CASSSSSYEQYF
TRBV7-2	-	-	TRBJ2-7	TGTGCCAGCAGCTCTAAAGGGACCGAGCAGTACTTC	CASSSKGTEQYF
TRBV4-3	-	-	TRBJ2-2	TGCGCCAGCAGCCAAGAGAGAACTGCCTGGGCCGGGGAGCTGTTTTTT	CASSQERTAWAGELFF
TRBV19	-	-	TRBJ1-2	TGTGCCAGTACCAAGGGGTACTATGGCTACACCTTC	CASTKGYYGYTF
TRBV7-2	few	-	TRBJ2-1	TGTGCCAGCAGCGTTGAATCCATCTCCGAGGGGGAGCAGTTCTTC	CASSVESISEGEQFF
TRBV30	-	-	TRBJ2-5	TGTGCCTGGAACTTCAACGGCGGGCAAGAGACCCAGTACTTC	CAWNFNGGQETQYF
TRBV28	-	-	TRBJ2-3	TGTGCCAGCAGCCGGAGGTTCAGCCCTAGCACAGATACGCAGTATTTT	CASSRRFSPSTDTQYF
TRBV28	-	TRBD1	TRBJ1-6	TGTGCCAGCAGCCCTCCAGGGGGCGCGGGGTCACCCCTCCACTTT	CASSPPGGAGSPLHF
TRBV15	-	-	TRBJ2-1	TGTGCCACCAGCAGTATGGAAGCGGTTTCCTACAATGAGCAGTTCTTC	CATSSMEAVSYNEQFF
TRBV5-1	once	-	TRBJ2-3	TGCGCCAGCAGCCCCGGCACGATAACAGATACGCAGTATTTT	CASSPGTITDTQYF
TRBV28	-	TRBD1	TRBJ1-3	TGTGCCAGCAGACAGGGGCGCACTCTCTCTGGAAACACCATATATTTT	CASRQGRTLSGNTIYF
TRBV7-2	-	TRBD1	TRBJ1-3	TGTGCCAGCAGCTTTACAGGGGGCTCCGGAAACACCATATATTTT	CASSFTGGSGNTIYF
TRBV19	once	TRBD2	TRBJ2-7	TGTGCCAGTAGTATGCCCACCCGAGGGGCGGGAGGAGGATACGAGCAGTACTTC	CASSMPTRGAGGGYEQYF
TRBV5-1	-	-	TRBJ1-5	TGCGCCAGCAGCCCCATAGGGGGGCGCAATCAGCCCCAGCATTTT	CASSPIGGRNQPQHF
TRBV28	-	-	TRBJ1-4	TGTGCGCAGCGAGGGGAAAAACTGTTTTTT	CAQRGEKLFF
TRBV6-1	-	TRBD1	TRBJ2-5	TGTGCCAGCATCCTGACAGGGGCCGAGACCCAGTACTTC	CASILTGAETQYF
TRBV5-1	-	TRBD2	TRBJ2-5	TGCGCCAGCAGCTTGGAACTAGCGCCCCAAGAGACCCAGTACTTC	CASSLELAPQETQYF
TRBV7-9	-	-	TRBJ2-7	TGTGCCAGCAGCGGGAAAGGATTGAGCGAGCAGTACTTC	CASSGKGLSEQYF
TRBV5-4	-	TRBD1	TRBJ2-1	TGTGCCAGCAGCTTGCCGGGACAGGATGAGCAGTTCTTC	CASSLPGQDEQFF
TRBV28	-	TRBD1	TRBJ1-2	TGTGCCAGCAGTGCAACGGACAGGTCTGGCTACACCTTC	CASSATDRSGYTF
TRBV4-2	-	-	TRBJ2-7	TGTGCCAGCAGCCCCACGGGGACCTACGAGCAGTACTTC	CASSPTGTYEQYF
TRBV2	-	TRBD1	TRBJ1-5	TGTGCCAGCAGTGGGGGGACAGGGGGACTTGGTAGACAGCCCCAGCATTTT	CASSGGTGGLGRQPQHF
TRBV6-1	-	-	TRBJ1-1	TGTGCCAGCAGTCCAGAGGCGAACACTGAAGCTTTCTTT	CASSPEANTEAFF
TRBV5-8	-	-	TRBJ2-5	TGTGCCAGCAGCGGGTTTCGCGGTCAAGAGACCCAGTACTTC	CASSGFRGQETQYF